Below are 11 T cell receptor beta chains sequenced from a single sample in a study of cytomegalovirus exposure and HLA in healthy donors. TCRdb's table, derived via immunoSEQ multiplex PCR, lists solely in-frame clones and lacks some. The sample consists of under 350,000 clones, around 85% of them appearing once. Sequenced sample: PBMCs. These receptors were obtained from a woman in her late teens or twenties in good health and CMV-seronegative.

This rearrangement joins TRBV9 to TRBJ1-2; TRBD1 is a possible D gene (5 bases). Trimming cost V 3 bases and J 1 base, with 19 bases left between them. The V gene's germline CDR1 is SGDLS and CDR2 YYNGEE. CDR3 length equals 17 residues. The CDR3 loop is CASSEAGGRGVNYGYTF. The CDR3 coding sequence is TGTGCCAGCAGCGAAGCAGGCGGGAGGGGCGTTAACTATGGCTACACCTTC.

This chain links TRBV4-3 with TRBJ2-2, with D perhaps TRBD2 (6 bases). This CDR3 region has 18 residues. Trimming stripped 4 bases from V and 9 bases from J, with 27 bases between. Per germline, CDR1 LGHNA and CDR2 YSLEER. CDR3 sequence (DNA): TGCGCCAGCAGCCGAAGCTCCGGTGGAGGGGCCTCAATGCGGGAGCTGTTTTTT. Translating it yields CASSRSSGGGASMRELFF.

This sequence joins TRBV28 and TRBJ1-4; 7 positions match TRBD1. V shed 8 bases, J shed 2 bases, and the junction held 5 bases outside the gene matches. Looked up from germline, CDR1 is MDHEN and CDR2 is SYDVKM. This CDR3 comprises 14 residues. The CDR3 region has the DNA TGTGCCAGCGCAGGACAGGCCACTAATGAAAAACTGTTTTTT. Translated: CASAGQATNEKLFF.

The chain uses TRBV5-6 and TRBJ2-7; 8 positions match TRBD1. The V gene end was trimmed by 4 bases and the J gene end by 4 bases; junction bases not matched to a gene: 4. Per germline, CDR1 SGHDT and CDR2 YYEEEE. The CDR3 covers 13 residues. The CDR3 reads CASSTGQEYEQYF. Here the CDR3 DNA reads TGTGCCAGCAGCACGGGACAGGAGTACGAGCAGTACTTC.

The chain links TRBV6-5 to TRBJ1-2, with D perhaps TRBD1 (5 bases). Looked up from germline, CDR1 is MNHEY and CDR2 is SVGAGI. V lost 0 bases and J lost 3, with 8 bases in between. This CDR3 is built from 14 residues. The CDR3 DNA reads TGTGCCAGCAGTTACTCGACCAGGGACTATGGCTACACCTTC. It encodes CASSYSTRDYGYTF.

The chain recombines TRBV9 with TRBJ1-1; a possible D gene is TRBD1 (5 bases). V was cut by 0 bases and J by 1 base, with 13 bases left in between. This CDR3 spans 16 amino acids. Looked up from germline, CDR1 is SGDLS and CDR2 is YYNGEE. CDR3 amino acids: CASSVAGDRSNTEAFF. CDR3 sequence (DNA): TGTGCCAGCAGCGTAGCGGGGGATAGGTCGAACACTGAAGCTTTCTTT.

The table lists this clone with a count of one. The sample holds other DNA sequences that translate to the same CDR3. V is TRBV2 and J is TRBJ1-5; D is perhaps TRBD1 (5 bases). V was trimmed by 0 bases and J by 1 base, leaving 13 bases between them. Germline V CDR1 and CDR2: SNHLY, FYNNEI. The CDR3 is made up of 17 amino acids. The CDR3, as DNA: TGTGCCAGCAGTGAAGCAGGCGGAGGGACGAGCAATCAGCCCCAGCATTTT. It is translated as CASSEAGGGTSNQPQHF.

The rearrangement joins TRBV27 to TRBJ1-6, with no clear D. CDR3 size: 12 residues. CDR1 is MNHEY and CDR2 is SMNVEV in the germline V gene (reference sequence). Deletions cut 5 bases from V and 8 bases from J, with 7 bases between. The CDR3 DNA is TGTGCCAGCAGTCCCCCAGATTCACCCCTCCACTTT. Amino acids: CASSPPDSPLHF.

The DNA of the CDR3 is TGTGCCAGCAGCTGGGACAGGGACACCGGGGAGCTGTTTTTT. Protein: CASSWDRDTGELFF. The rearrangement joins TRBV13 to TRBJ2-2; 9 positions match TRBD1. The CDR3 extends over 14 amino acids. Germline values: CDR1 PRHDT, CDR2 FYEKMQ (reference sequence). The V gene end was trimmed by 4 bases and the J gene end by 3 bases; junction bases not matched to a gene: 0. Based on the CDR3 plus reference TRBV13 and TRBJ2-2, the full variable domain is AAGVIQSPRHLIKEKRETATLKCYPIPRHDTVYWYQQGPGQDPQFLISFYEKMQSDKGSIPDRFSAQQFSDYHSELNMSSLELGDSALYFCASSWDRDTGELFFGEGSRLTVL.

J is TRBJ2-7 and V is TRBV25-1; weak D call: TRBD2 (6 bases). Germline V gives CDR1 MGHDK, CDR2 SYGVNS. V dropped 7 bases and J dropped 5 bases, with 15 bases sitting between them. The CDR3 consists of 13 residues. The CDR3 nucleotides read TGTGCCAGCAAAAAGGACTACGCCGACGAGCAGTACTTC. It yields the protein CASKKDYADEQYF.

The chain links TRBV29-1 to TRBJ2-2; a possible D gene is TRBD2 (5 bases). With 6 bases removed from V and 3 bases from J, the gap between germline ends came to 8 bases. The CDR3 is 12 residues long. CDR1 is SQVTM, CDR2 ANQGSEA, per germline. The CDR3 reads CSVAVHTGELFF. In nucleotides, the CDR3 is TGCAGCGTAGCGGTTCACACCGGGGAGCTGTTTTTT.